This T cell receptor (beta chain) was identified in a study of cytomegalovirus exposure and HLA in healthy donors. The CDR3 extends over 11 amino acids. Trimming cost V 3 bases and J 6 bases, with 5 bases left between them. Germline CDR1 and CDR2: LNHDA and SQIVND (reference sequence). The PCR used 60 Vbeta and 13 Jbeta primers. Clones were read by immunoSEQ multiplex PCR, and TCRdb kept only the in-frame ones, dropping some. The table includes fewer than 150,000 clones, 77% detected once. The sequencing input was PBMCs. The sequence came from a man aged 45-65 years in good health and CMV-seropositive. The rearrangement links TRBV19 to TRBJ1-1; no reliable D call. CDR3 protein: CASSIAAEAFF. As DNA, the CDR3 is TGTGCCAGTAGTATCGCGGCTGAAGCTTTCTTT.